Listed below are T cell receptor beta chains from one sample, sequenced in a study of CDR3 diversity in severe acne. TCRdb reprocessed the PCR reads via MiXCR and lists one record per CDR3 protein. This repertoire shows approximately 79,000 distinct CDR3 sequences, around 50% found once; its top ten account for around 10%. Source material: blood. All receptors derive from a male donor in good health, serving as a control. CDR3s leave out the opening cysteine and the closing phenylalanine or tryptophan.

j_call: TRBJ2-7
v_call: TRBV7-2
cdr3_aa: ASSFKRDSYYEQY

j_call: TRBJ1-2
v_call: TRBV9
cdr3_aa: ASSPNPASYGYT

j_call: TRBJ2-3
v_call: TRBV11-3
cdr3_aa: ASSAGAALDTQY

j_call: TRBJ2-7
v_call: TRBV6-1
cdr3_aa: ASSDSSTVSYEQY

j_call: TRBJ1-5
v_call: TRBV20-1
cdr3_aa: SARDGGSSNQPQH

j_call: TRBJ2-7
v_call: TRBV10-3
cdr3_aa: AIRSSGGSSYEQY

j_call: TRBJ2-7
v_call: TRBV13
cdr3_aa: ASSHTLRLAGVYEQY

j_call: TRBJ2-5
v_call: TRBV5-4
cdr3_aa: ASSLGLAGGPETQY

j_call: TRBJ1-2
v_call: TRBV25-1
cdr3_aa: ASSSPSGYGYT

j_call: TRBJ2-7
v_call: TRBV4-1
cdr3_aa: ASSRGLAGGYEQY

j_call: TRBJ2-7
v_call: TRBV20-1
cdr3_aa: SARIAGGVYEQY

j_call: TRBJ2-7
v_call: TRBV28
cdr3_aa: ASTTVGRSYEQY

j_call: TRBJ2-5
v_call: TRBV7-6
cdr3_aa: ASSLVHGGTQY

j_call: TRBJ2-7
v_call: TRBV24-1
cdr3_aa: AGGAEGDEQY

j_call: TRBJ1-1
v_call: TRBV27
cdr3_aa: ASSRQTGGNTEAF

j_call: TRBJ1-1
v_call: TRBV20-1
cdr3_aa: SAGGTPGAF

j_call: TRBJ2-1
v_call: TRBV19
cdr3_aa: ASRPGRTYNEQF

j_call: TRBJ1-1
v_call: TRBV7-9
cdr3_aa: ASSLALGVNTEAF

j_call: TRBJ2-7
v_call: TRBV20-1
cdr3_aa: SARDFGRESYEQY

j_call: TRBJ2-1
v_call: TRBV29-1
cdr3_aa: SVVRDSYFSLYSAQF

j_call: TRBJ2-5
v_call: TRBV10-3
cdr3_aa: AISETGEGETQY

j_call: TRBJ2-7
v_call: TRBV20-1
cdr3_aa: SAEGQGYEQY

j_call: TRBJ2-5
v_call: TRBV6-6
cdr3_aa: ASSYREVQETQY

j_call: TRBJ2-1
v_call: TRBV19
cdr3_aa: ASRELVGEQF

j_call: TRBJ2-6
v_call: TRBV7-7
cdr3_aa: ASSLVGANVLT

j_call: TRBJ2-7
v_call: TRBV7-2
cdr3_aa: ASSLGGDPYEQY

j_call: TRBJ1-1
v_call: TRBV29-1
cdr3_aa: SVGGGVNTEAF

j_call: TRBJ2-7
v_call: TRBV7-6
cdr3_aa: ASSYGLAGASGSYEQY

j_call: TRBJ1-2
v_call: TRBV29-1
cdr3_aa: SARDFLTHSGYT

j_call: TRBJ1-1
v_call: TRBV13
cdr3_aa: ASSLGLGSNTEAF

j_call: TRBJ2-5
v_call: TRBV19
cdr3_aa: ASRDSGSKTQY

j_call: TRBJ1-3
v_call: TRBV19
cdr3_aa: ASSVRALSGNTIY

j_call: TRBJ1-1
v_call: TRBV2
cdr3_aa: ASLMNTEAF

j_call: TRBJ2-2
v_call: TRBV10-3
cdr3_aa: AISGASGDTGELF

j_call: TRBJ2-2
v_call: TRBV7-8
cdr3_aa: ASSLRTGNTGELF

j_call: TRBJ1-2
v_call: TRBV7-3
cdr3_aa: ASSESGTGIGGYT

j_call: TRBJ2-5
v_call: TRBV12-3/TRBV12-4
cdr3_aa: ASSFLINRDGAETQY

j_call: TRBJ1-3
v_call: TRBV20-1
cdr3_aa: SARDWKGGENTIY

j_call: TRBJ1-5
v_call: TRBV25-1
cdr3_aa: ASRTINQPQH

j_call: TRBJ2-2
v_call: TRBV28
cdr3_aa: ASSVQGGELF

j_call: TRBJ1-6
v_call: TRBV20-1
cdr3_aa: SARDTRLH

j_call: TRBJ2-5
v_call: TRBV24-1
cdr3_aa: ATSESGLAEETQY

j_call: TRBJ2-1
v_call: TRBV7-3
cdr3_aa: ASSLWGGSDEQF

j_call: TRBJ2-7
v_call: TRBV11-2
cdr3_aa: ASSFLDEQY

j_call: TRBJ2-3
v_call: TRBV7-8
cdr3_aa: ASSLAPGRDTQY

j_call: TRBJ1-1
v_call: TRBV29-1
cdr3_aa: SARASGTEAF

j_call: TRBJ1-5
v_call: TRBV30
cdr3_aa: AWSVGDNNQPQH

j_call: TRBJ2-7
v_call: TRBV6-6
cdr3_aa: ASSYGTGGAYEQY

j_call: TRBJ1-1
v_call: TRBV7-8
cdr3_aa: ASSYRTPTEAF

j_call: TRBJ1-2
v_call: TRBV6-5
cdr3_aa: ASSYSSGSNYGYT

j_call: TRBJ2-5
v_call: TRBV12-3/TRBV12-4
cdr3_aa: ASSFTGNLETQY

j_call: TRBJ2-5
v_call: TRBV20-1
cdr3_aa: SASPTETQY

j_call: TRBJ1-5
v_call: TRBV10-3
cdr3_aa: AISEGRSNQPQH

j_call: TRBJ1-3
v_call: TRBV20-1
cdr3_aa: SARDTGAGNTIY

j_call: TRBJ2-1
v_call: TRBV7-3
cdr3_aa: ASSLWGGSSYNEQF

j_call: TRBJ2-5
v_call: TRBV29-1
cdr3_aa: SVEDLDRFRETQY

j_call: TRBJ2-7
v_call: TRBV5-8
cdr3_aa: ASSLEPNYEQY